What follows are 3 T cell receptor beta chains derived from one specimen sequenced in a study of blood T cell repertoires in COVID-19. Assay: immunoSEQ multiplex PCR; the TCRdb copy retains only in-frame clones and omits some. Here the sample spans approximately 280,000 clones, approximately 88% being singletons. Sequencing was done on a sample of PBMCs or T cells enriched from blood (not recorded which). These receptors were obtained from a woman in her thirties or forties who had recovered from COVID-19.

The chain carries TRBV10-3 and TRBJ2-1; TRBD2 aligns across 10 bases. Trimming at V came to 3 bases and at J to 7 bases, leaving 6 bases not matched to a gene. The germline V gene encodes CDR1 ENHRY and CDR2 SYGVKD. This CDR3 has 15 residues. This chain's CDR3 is CAISERLAGPNEQFF. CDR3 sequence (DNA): TGTGCCATCAGTGAACGACTAGCGGGCCCTAATGAGCAGTTCTTC.

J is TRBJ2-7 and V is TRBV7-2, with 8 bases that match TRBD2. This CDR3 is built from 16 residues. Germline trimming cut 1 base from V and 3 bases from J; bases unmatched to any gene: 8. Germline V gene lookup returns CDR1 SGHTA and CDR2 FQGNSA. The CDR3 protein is CASSLGQGAGDYEQYF. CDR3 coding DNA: TGTGCCAGCAGCTTAGGGCAGGGAGCGGGGGACTACGAGCAGTACTTC.

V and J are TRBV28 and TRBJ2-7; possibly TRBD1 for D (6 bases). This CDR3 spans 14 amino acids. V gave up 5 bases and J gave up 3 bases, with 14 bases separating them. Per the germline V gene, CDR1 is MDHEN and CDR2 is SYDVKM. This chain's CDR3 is CASSPQGSGYEQYF. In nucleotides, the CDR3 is TGTGCCAGCAGTCCCCAGGGGAGCGGCTACGAGCAGTACTTC. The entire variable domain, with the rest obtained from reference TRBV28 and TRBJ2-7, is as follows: DVKVTQSSRYLVKRTGEKVFLECVQDMDHENMFWYRQDPGLGLRLIYFSYDVKMKEKGDIPEGYSVSREKKERFSLILESASTNQTSMYLCASSPQGSGYEQYFGPGTRLTVT.